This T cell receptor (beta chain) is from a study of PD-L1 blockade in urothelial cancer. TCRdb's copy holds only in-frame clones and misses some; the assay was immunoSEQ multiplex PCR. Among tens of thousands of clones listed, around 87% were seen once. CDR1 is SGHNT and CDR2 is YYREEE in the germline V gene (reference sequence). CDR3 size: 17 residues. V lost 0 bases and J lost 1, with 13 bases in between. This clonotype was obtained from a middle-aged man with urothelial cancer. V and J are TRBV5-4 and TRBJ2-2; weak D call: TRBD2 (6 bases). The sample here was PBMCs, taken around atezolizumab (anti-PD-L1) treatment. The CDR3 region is CASSLANGGRNTGELFF. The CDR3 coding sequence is TGTGCCAGCAGCTTGGCTAATGGGGGGAGGAACACCGGGGAGCTGTTTTTT.